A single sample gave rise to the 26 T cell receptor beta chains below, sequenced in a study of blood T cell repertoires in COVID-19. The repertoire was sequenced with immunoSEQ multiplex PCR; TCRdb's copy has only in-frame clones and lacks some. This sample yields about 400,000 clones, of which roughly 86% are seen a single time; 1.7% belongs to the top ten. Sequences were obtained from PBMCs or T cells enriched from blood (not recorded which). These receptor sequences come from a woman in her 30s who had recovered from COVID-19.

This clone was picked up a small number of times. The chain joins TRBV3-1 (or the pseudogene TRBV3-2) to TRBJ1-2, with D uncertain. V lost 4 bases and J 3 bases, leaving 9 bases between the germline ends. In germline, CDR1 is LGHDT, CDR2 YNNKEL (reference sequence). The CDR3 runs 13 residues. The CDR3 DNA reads TGTGCCAGCAGCCGGTTCCGGGACTATGGCTACACCTTC. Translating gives CASSRFRDYGYTF.

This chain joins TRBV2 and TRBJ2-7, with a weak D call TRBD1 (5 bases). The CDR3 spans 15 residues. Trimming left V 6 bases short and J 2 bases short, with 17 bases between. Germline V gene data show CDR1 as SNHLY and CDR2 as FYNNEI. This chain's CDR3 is CASRLARGHPYEQYF. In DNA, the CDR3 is TGTGCCAGCAGGTTGGCCCGTGGACACCCCTACGAGCAGTACTTC. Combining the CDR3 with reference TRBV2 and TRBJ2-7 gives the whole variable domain EPEVTQTPSHQVTQMGQEVILRCVPISNHLYFYWYRQILGQKVEFLVSFYNNEISEKSEIFDDQFSVERPDGSNFTLKIRSTKLEDSAMYFCASRLARGHPYEQYFGPGTRLTVT.

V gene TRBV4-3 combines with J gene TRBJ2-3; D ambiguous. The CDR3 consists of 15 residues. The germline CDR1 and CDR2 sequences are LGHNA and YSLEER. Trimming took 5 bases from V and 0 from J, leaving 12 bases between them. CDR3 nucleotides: TGCGCCAGCAGCTACTCGCTGACTAGCACAGATACGCAGTATTTT. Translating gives CASSYSLTSTDTQYF.

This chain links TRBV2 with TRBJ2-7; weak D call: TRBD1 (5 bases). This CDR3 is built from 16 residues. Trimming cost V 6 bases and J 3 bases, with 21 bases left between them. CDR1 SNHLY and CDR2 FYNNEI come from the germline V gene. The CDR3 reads CASRGRAGPYYYEQYF. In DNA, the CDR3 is TGTGCCAGCAGGGGAAGGGCAGGGCCGTATTACTACGAGCAGTACTTC.

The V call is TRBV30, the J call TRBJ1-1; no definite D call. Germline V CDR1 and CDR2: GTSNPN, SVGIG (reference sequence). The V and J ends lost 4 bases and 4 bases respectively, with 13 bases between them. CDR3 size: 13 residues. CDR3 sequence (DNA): TGTGCCTGGACCATCCCCCCGGGCACTGAAGCTTTCTTT. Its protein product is CAWTIPPGTEAFF. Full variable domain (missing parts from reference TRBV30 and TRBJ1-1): SQTIHQWPATLVQPVGSPLSLECTVEGTSNPNLYWYRQAAGRGLQLLFYSVGIGQISSEVPQNLSASRPQDRQFILSSKKLLLSDSGFYLCAWTIPPGTEAFFGQGTRLTVV.

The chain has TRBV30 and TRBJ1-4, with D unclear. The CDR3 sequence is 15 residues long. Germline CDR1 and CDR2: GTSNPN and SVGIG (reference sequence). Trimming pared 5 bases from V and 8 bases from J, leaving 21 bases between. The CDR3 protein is CAWSYGGLGKEKLFF. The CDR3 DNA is TGTGCCTGGTCATACGGAGGGTTGGGGAAAGAAAAACTGTTTTTT.

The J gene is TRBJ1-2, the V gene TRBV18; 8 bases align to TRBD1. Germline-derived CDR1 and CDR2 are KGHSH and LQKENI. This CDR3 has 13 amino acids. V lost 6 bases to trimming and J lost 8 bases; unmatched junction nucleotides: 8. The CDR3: CASSRVQGDGYTF. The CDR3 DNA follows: TGTGCCAGCTCCCGCGTACAGGGGGACGGCTACACCTTC.

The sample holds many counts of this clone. The CDR3 is CASSLSQVLYEQYF. The DNA for the CDR3 is TGTGCCAGCAGCTTAAGTCAGGTTCTCTACGAGCAGTACTTC. The chain employs TRBV13 and TRBJ2-7; no clear D gene. The CDR3 is 14 residues long. The ends were cut back, 2 bases at V and 3 bases at J, with 11 bases in the middle. Germline V gene sequence: CDR1 PRHDT, CDR2 FYEKMQ (reference sequence).

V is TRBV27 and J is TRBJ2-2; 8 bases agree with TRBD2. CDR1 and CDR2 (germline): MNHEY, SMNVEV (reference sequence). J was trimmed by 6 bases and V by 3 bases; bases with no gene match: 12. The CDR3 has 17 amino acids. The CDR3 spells CASSFSAAGGLAGELFF. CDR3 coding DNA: TGTGCCAGCAGTTTCTCCGCGGCGGGGGGCTTGGCCGGGGAGCTGTTTTTT.

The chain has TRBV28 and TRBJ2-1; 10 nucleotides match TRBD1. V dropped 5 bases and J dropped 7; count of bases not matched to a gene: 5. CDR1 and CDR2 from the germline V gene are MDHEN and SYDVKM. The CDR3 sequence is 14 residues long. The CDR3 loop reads CASSRDRGGNEQFF. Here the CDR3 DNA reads TGTGCCAGCAGTAGGGACAGGGGAGGGAATGAGCAGTTCTTC. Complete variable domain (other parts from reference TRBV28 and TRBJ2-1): DVKVTQSSRYLVKRTGEKVFLECVQDMDHENMFWYRQDPGLGLRLIYFSYDVKMKEKGDIPEGYSVSREKKERFSLILESASTNQTSMYLCASSRDRGGNEQFFGPGTRLTVL.

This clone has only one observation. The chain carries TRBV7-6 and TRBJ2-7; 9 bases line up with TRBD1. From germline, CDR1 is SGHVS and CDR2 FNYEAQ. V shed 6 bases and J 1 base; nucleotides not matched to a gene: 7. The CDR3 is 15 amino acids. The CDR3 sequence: CASSAPGTGSYEQYF. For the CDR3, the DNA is TGTGCCAGCAGTGCCCCCGGGACAGGGTCCTACGAGCAGTACTTC.

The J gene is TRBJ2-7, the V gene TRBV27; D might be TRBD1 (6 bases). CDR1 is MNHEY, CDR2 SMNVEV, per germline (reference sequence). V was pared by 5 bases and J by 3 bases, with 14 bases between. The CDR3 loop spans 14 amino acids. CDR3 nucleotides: TGTGCCAGCAGTCTCGGGACAAGGGTCTACGAGCAGTACTTC. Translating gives CASSLGTRVYEQYF.

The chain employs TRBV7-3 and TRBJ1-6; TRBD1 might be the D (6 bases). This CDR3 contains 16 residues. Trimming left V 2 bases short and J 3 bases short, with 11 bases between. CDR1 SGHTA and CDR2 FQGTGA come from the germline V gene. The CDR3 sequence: CASSLGGQFYNSPLHF. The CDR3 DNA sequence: TGTGCCAGCAGCTTAGGCGGACAGTTCTATAATTCACCCCTCCACTTT. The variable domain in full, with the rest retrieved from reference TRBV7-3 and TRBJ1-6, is GAGVSQTPSNKVTEKGKYVELRCDPISGHTALYWYRQSLGQGPEFLIYFQGTGAADDSGLPNDRFFAVRPEGSVSTLKIQRTERGDSAVYLCASSLGGQFYNSPLHFGNGTRLTVT.

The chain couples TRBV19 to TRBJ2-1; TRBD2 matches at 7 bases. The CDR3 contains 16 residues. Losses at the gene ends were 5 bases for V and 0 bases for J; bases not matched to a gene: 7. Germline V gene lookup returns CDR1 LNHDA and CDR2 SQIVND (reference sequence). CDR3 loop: CASSVSSGSSYNEQFF. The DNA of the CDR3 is TGTGCCAGTAGTGTCTCTAGCGGAAGCTCCTACAATGAGCAGTTCTTC.

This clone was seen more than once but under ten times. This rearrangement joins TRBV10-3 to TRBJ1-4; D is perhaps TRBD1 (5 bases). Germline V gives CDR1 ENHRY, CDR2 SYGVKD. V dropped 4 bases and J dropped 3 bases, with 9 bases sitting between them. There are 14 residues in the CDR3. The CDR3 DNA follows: TGTGCCATCAGTGCGGGGGGAGCTAATGAAAAACTGTTTTTT. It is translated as CAISAGGANEKLFF.

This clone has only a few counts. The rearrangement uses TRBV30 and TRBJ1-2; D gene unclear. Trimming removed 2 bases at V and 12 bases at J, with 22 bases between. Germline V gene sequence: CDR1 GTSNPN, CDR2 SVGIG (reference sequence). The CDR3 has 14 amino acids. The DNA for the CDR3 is TGTGCCTGGAGTAACCCCATTAGAGTGCCGGCGGACACCTTC. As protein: CAWSNPIRVPADTF.

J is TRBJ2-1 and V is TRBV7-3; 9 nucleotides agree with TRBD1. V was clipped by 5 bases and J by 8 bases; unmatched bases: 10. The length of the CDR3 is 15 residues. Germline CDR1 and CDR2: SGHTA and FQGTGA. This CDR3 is CASSPPGQGIHEQFF. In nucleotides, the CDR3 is TGTGCCAGCAGCCCACCGGGACAGGGTATCCATGAGCAGTTCTTC.

This CDR3 reads CASSLGSGTGGVSYEQYF. The CDR3 DNA is TGTGCCAGCAGCTTAGGCTCAGGGACGGGGGGGGTCTCCTACGAGCAGTACTTC. The V gene is TRBV7-6, the J gene TRBJ2-7; TRBD2 matches 8 bases. J was trimmed by 0 bases and V by 1 base; bases with no gene match: 11. Germline V gene sequence: CDR1 SGHVS, CDR2 FNYEAQ. The CDR3 is 18 residues long.

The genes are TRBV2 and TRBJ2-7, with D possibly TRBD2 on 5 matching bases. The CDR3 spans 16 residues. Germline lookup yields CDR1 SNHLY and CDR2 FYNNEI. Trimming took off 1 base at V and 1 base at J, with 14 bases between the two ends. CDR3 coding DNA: TGTGCCAGCAGTGAAGTGGAAGGAGGTTTTTCCTACGAGCAGTACTTC. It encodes CASSEVEGGFSYEQYF.

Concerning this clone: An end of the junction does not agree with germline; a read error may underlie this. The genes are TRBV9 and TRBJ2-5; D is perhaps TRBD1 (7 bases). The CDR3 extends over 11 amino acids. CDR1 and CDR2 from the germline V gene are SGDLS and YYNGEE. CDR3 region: CASGGHRDRNF. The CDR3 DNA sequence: TGTGCCAGCGGGGGGCACCGGGACAGAAACTTC.

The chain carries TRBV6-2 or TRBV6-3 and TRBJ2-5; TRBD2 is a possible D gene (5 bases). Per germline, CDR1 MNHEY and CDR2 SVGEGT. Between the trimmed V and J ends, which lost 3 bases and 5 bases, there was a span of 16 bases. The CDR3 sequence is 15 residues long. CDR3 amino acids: CASSYSLNRGETQYF. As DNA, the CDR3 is TGTGCCAGCAGTTATTCCCTGAACCGCGGGGAGACCCAGTACTTC.

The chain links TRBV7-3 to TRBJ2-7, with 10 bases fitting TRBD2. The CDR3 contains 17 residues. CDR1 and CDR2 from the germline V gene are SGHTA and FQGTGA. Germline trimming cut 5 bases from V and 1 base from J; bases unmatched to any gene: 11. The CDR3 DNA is TGTGCCAGCAGCCTATATCCGACTAGCGGGCCTTCCTACGAGCAGTACTTC. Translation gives CASSLYPTSGPSYEQYF.

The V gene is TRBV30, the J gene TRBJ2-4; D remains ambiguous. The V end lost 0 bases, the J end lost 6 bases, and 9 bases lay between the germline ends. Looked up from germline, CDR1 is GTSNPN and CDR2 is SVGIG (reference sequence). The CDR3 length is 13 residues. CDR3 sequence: CAWSVLPGNIQYF. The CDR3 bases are TGTGCCTGGAGTGTACTTCCGGGAAACATTCAGTACTTC.

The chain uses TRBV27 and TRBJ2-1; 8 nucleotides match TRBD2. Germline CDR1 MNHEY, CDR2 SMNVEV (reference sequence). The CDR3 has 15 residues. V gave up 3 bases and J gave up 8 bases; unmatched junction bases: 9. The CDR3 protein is CASSFWTAGGYEQFF. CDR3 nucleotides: TGTGCCAGCAGTTTCTGGACGGCGGGGGGCTATGAGCAGTTCTTC.

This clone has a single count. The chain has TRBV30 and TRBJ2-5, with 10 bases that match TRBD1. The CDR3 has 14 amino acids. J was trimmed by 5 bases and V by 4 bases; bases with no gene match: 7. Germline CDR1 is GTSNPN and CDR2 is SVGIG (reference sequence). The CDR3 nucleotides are TGTGCCTGGAACGACAGGGGGCGGTCGGAGACCCAGTACTTC. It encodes CAWNDRGRSETQYF.

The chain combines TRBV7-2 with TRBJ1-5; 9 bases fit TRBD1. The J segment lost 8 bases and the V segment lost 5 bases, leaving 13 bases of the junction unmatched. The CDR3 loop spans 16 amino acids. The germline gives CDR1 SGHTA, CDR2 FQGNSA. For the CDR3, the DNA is TGTGCCAGCAGCCCCCGCTCGACAGGGGGAGAGAAGCCCCAGCATTTT. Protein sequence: CASSPRSTGGEKPQHF.